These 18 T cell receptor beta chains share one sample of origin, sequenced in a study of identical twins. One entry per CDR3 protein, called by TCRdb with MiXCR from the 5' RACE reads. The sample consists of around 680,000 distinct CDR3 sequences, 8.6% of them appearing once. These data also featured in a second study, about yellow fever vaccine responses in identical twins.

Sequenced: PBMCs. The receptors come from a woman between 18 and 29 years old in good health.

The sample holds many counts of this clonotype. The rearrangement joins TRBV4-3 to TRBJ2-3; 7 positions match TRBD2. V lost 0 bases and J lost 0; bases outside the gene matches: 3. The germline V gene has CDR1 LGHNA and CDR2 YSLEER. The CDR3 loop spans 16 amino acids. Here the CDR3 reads CASSQEGAGSTDTQYF. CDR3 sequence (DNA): TGCGCCAGCAGCCAAGAAGGAGCGGGGAGCACAGATACGCAGTATTTT.

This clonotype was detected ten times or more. The CDR3 spells CASGPGGSYEQYF. The CDR3 bases are TGTGCCAGCGGGCCAGGGGGATCTTACGAGCAGTACTTC. The V call is TRBV6-6, the J call TRBJ2-7; TRBD1 matches 7 bases. Germline trimming cut 8 bases from V and 4 bases from J; bases unmatched to any gene: 8. The CDR3 is 13 amino acids. The germline V gene encodes CDR1 MNHNY and CDR2 SVGAGI (reference sequence).

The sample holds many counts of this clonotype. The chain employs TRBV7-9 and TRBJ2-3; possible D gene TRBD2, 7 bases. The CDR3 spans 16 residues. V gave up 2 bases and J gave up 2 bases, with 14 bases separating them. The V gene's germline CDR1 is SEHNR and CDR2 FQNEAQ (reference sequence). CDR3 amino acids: CASSLSGGQVTDTQYF. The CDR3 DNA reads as TGTGCCAGCAGCTTATCCGGGGGGCAGGTCACAGATACGCAGTATTTT.

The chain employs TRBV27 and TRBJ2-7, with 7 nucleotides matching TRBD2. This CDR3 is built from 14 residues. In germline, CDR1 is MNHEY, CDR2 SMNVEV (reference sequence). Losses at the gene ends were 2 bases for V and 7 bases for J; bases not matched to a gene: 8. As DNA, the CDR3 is TGTGCCAGCAGTTTAGTCGGGTCAGCGGGGGAGCAGTACTTC. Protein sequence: CASSLVGSAGEQYF.

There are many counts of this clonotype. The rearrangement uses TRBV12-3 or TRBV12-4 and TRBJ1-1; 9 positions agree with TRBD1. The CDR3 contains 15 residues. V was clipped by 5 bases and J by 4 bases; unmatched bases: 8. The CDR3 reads CASSPGTGLGTEAFF. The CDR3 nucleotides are TGTGCCAGCAGTCCCGGGACAGGGTTGGGCACTGAAGCTTTCTTT.

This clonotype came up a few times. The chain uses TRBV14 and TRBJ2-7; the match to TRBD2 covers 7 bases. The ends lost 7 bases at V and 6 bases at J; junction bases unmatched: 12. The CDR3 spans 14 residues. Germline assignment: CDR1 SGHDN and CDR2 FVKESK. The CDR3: CASTPMTSSVEQYF. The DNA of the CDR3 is TGTGCCAGCACTCCCATGACTAGCTCGGTCGAGCAGTACTTC.

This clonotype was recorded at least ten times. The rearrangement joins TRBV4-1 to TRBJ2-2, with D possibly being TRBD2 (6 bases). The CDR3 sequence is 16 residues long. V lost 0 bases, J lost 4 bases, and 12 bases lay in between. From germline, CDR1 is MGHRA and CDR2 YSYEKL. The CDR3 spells CASSQDGGSGTGELFF. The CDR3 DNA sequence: TGCGCCAGCAGCCAAGATGGGGGTAGCGGCACCGGGGAGCTGTTTTTT.

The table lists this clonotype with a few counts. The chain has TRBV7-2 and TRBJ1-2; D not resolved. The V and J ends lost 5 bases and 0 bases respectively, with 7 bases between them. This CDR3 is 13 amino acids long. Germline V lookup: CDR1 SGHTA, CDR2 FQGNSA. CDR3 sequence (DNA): TGTGCCAGCAGCCAGGACCCTAACTATGGCTACACCTTC. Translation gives CASSQDPNYGYTF.

CDR3 region: CATSRDMGLGRQETQYF. The CDR3 DNA sequence: TGTGCCACCAGCAGAGATATGGGGTTGGGACGACAAGAGACCCAGTACTTC. V and J are TRBV15 and TRBJ2-5; possibly TRBD1 or TRBD2 for D (5 bases each). This CDR3 spans 17 amino acids. V lost 0 bases to trimming and J lost 2 bases, with 16 bases between them. Germline lookup yields CDR1 LNHNV and CDR2 YYDKDF (reference sequence). Full variable domain (rest looked up from reference TRBV15 and TRBJ2-5): DAMVIQNPRYQVTQFGKPVTLSCSQTLNHNVMYWYQQKSSQAPKLLFHYYDKDFNNEADTPDNFQSRRPNTSFCFLDIRSPGLGDTAMYLCATSRDMGLGRQETQYFGPGTRLLVL.

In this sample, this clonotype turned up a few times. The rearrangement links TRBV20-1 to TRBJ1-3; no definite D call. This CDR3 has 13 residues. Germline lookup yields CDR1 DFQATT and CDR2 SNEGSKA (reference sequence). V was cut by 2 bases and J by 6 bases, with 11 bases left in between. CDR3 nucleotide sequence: TGCAGTGCTAGATCAGACATTCTAAACACCATATATTTT. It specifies CSARSDILNTIYF.

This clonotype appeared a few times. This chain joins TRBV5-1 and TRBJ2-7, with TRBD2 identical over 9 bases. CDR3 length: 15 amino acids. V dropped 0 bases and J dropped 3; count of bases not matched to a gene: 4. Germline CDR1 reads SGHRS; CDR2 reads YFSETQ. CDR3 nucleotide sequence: TGCGCCAGCAGCTTGGTTGGTAGCGGGGGCTACGAGCAGTACTTC. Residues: CASSLVGSGGYEQYF. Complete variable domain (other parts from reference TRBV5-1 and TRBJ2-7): KAGVTQTPRYLIKTRGQQVTLSCSPISGHRSVSWYQQTPGQGLQFLFEYFSETQRNKGNFPGRFSGRQFSNSRSEMNVSTLELGDSALYLCASSLVGSGGYEQYFGPGTRLTVT.

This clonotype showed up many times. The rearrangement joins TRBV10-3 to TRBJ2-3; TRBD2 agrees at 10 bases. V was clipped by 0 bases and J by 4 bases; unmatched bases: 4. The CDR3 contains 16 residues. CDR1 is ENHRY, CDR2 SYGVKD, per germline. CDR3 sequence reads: CAISESLAGVSDTQYF. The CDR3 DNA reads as TGTGCCATCAGTGAGTCCCTAGCGGGAGTTTCAGATACGCAGTATTTT.

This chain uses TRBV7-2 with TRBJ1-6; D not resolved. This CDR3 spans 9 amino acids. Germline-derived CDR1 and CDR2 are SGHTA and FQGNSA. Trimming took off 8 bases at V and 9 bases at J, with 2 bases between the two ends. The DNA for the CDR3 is TGTGCCAGCGGTTCACCCCTCCACTTT. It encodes CASGSPLHF.

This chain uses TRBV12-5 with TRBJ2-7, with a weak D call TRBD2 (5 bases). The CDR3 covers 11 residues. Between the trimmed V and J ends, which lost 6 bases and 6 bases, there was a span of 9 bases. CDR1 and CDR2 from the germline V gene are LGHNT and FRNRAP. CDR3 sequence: CASGAVSEQYF. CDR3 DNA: TGTGCTAGTGGAGCGGTCTCCGAGCAGTACTTC. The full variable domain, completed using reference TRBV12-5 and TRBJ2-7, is DARVTQTPRHKVTEMGQEVTMRCQPILGHNTVFWYRQTMMQGLELLAYFRNRAPLDDSGMPKDRFSAEMPDATLATLKIQPSEPRDSAVYFCASGAVSEQYFGPGTRLTVT.

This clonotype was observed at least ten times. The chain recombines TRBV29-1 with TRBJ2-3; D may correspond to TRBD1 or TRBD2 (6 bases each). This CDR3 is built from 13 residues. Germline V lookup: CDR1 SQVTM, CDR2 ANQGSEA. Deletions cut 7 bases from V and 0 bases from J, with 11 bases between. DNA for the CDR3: TGCAGCGCCGAGGGGGGTAGCACAGATACGCAGTATTTT. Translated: CSAEGGSTDTQYF.

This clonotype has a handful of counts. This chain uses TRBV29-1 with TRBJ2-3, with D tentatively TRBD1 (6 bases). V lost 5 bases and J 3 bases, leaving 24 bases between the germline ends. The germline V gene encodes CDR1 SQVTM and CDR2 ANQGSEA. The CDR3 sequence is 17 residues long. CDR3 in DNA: TGCAGCGTTTTGAAGCCCCTCAGGGGATCGGGAACAGATACGCAGTATTTT. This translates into CSVLKPLRGSGTDTQYF.

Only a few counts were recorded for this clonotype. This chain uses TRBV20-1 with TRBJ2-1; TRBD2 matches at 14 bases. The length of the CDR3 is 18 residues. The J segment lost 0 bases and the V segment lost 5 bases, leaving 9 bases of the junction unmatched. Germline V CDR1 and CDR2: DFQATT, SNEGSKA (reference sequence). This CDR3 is CSAEKTSGGVLSYNEQFF. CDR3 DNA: TGCAGTGCTGAGAAGACTAGCGGGGGGGTTCTCTCCTACAATGAGCAGTTCTTC.

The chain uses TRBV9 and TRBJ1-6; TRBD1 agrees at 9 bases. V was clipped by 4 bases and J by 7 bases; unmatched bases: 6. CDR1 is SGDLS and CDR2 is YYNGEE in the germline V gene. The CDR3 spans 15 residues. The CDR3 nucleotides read TGTGCCAGCAGCTCCCGGGACAGGGTAAATTCACCCCTCCACTTT. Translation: CASSSRDRVNSPLHF. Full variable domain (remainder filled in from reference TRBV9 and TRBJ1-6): DSGVTQTPKHLITATGQRVTLRCSPRSGDLSVYWYQQSLDQGLQFLIQYYNGEERAKGNILERFSAQQFPDLHSELNLSSLELGDSALYFCASSSRDRVNSPLHFGNGTRLTVT.